The 25 T cell receptor beta chains below were found in one sample sequenced in a study of Graves' ophthalmopathy and Graves' hyperthyroidism (dated by TCRdb to 2017 to 2018). Sequencing was carried out with an Illumina HiSeq 2000. For repertoire sequencing, TCR beta CDR3 regions were amplified from RNA transcripts. The first round of RT-PCR was done with HTBI primers and the Qiagen OneStep RT-PCR kit, and was followed by a second round of multiplex PCR, then size selection and purification. TCRdb's own reprocessing of the public reads used fastp at Q25 and MiXCR and kept productive beta chains. Each CDR3 protein gets just one entry, which takes the most common genes and DNA from the rows behind it. The sample has about 160,000 distinct CDR3 sequences on record, roughly two fifths of them singletons. The top ten hold under 6.5% of the sample. The material sequenced was peripheral blood. These receptors were obtained from a woman in her forties with Graves' ophthalmopathy. Donor details come from another sample of the same person, matched by shared clones.

The V call is TRBV6-1, the J call TRBJ1-1; no definite D call. The CDR3 extends over 14 amino acids. Germline V CDR1 and CDR2: MNHNS, SASEGT. Deletions cut 6 bases from V and 1 base from J, with 12 bases between. As DNA, the CDR3 is TGTGCCAGCAGACCGAGGCTCGGGAACACTGAAGCTTTCTTT. Translation: CASRPRLGNTEAFF.

This clonotype was recorded at least ten times. The chain is built from TRBV6-5 and TRBJ2-7, with D unclear. The germline CDR1 and CDR2 sequences are MNHEY and SVGAGI. The CDR3 contains 14 residues. Trimming removed 7 bases from V and 6 bases from J, with 19 bases in between. This chain's CDR3 is CASIMERSMGEQYF. As DNA, the CDR3 is TGTGCCAGCATTATGGAAAGGTCGATGGGCGAGCAGTACTTC.

This clonotype was detected ten times or more. The chain is built from TRBV6-5 and TRBJ1-6; the D gene is possibly TRBD1 (6 bases). Germline V gene data show CDR1 as MNHEY and CDR2 as SVGAGI. CDR3 length: 15 residues. The V gene lost 4 bases and the J gene lost 7 bases, with 14 bases spanning the gap. DNA for the CDR3: TGTGCCAGCAGTTCCCCGGCGGGGGCGAATTCACCCCTCCACTTT. Its translation is CASSSPAGANSPLHF.

The chain combines TRBV7-3 with TRBJ2-2; 10 bases are shared with TRBD2. CDR3 length: 16 amino acids. J was trimmed by 2 bases and V by 4 bases; bases with no gene match: 4. Per the germline V gene, CDR1 is SGHTA and CDR2 is FQGTGA. Here the CDR3 DNA reads TGTGCCAGCAGCTCCGGACTAGCGGATAACACCGGGGAGCTGTTTTTT. Protein sequence: CASSSGLADNTGELFF.

This sequence joins TRBV6-1 and TRBJ1-5; D is perhaps TRBD1 (5 bases). Germline V gene data show CDR1 as MNHNS and CDR2 as SASEGT. Trimming left V 8 bases short and J 1 base short, with 9 bases between. The CDR3 sequence is 13 residues long. CDR3 residues: CASVEGSNQPQHF. CDR3 nucleotides: TGTGCCAGCGTCGAGGGGAGCAATCAGCCCCAGCATTTT.

This clonotype occurred many times. The chain employs TRBV7-9 and TRBJ1-1; D unclear. V shed 3 bases and J shed 7 bases, with 12 bases lying between them. CDR1 and CDR2 (germline): SEHNR, FQNEAQ (reference sequence). This CDR3 is 13 amino acids long. CDR3 sequence: CASSFLSAGEAFF. CDR3 in DNA: TGTGCCAGCAGCTTCCTCTCGGCAGGTGAAGCTTTCTTT.

This sequence joins TRBV10-3 and TRBJ1-1; D remains ambiguous. Trimming left V 1 base short and J 1 base short, with 10 bases between. The CDR3 has 15 amino acids. Germline V lookup: CDR1 ENHRY, CDR2 SYGVKD. CDR3 residues: CAISELQTANTEAFF. The CDR3 DNA follows: TGTGCCATCAGTGAGTTACAAACGGCGAACACTGAAGCTTTCTTT.

This clonotype was counted ten times or more. This chain joins TRBV7-2 and TRBJ1-1, with D unresolved. The CDR3 length is 13 residues. Germline CDR1 SGHTA, CDR2 FQGNSA. V dropped 3 bases and J dropped 3 bases, with 8 bases sitting between them. CDR3 sequence reads: CASSFLWYTEAFF. CDR3 bases: TGTGCCAGCAGCTTTCTGTGGTACACTGAAGCTTTCTTT.

This sequence joins TRBV27 and TRBJ1-6; 9 bases fit TRBD1. Germline loops: CDR1 MNHEY, CDR2 SMNVEV (reference sequence). This CDR3 has 18 amino acids. With V trimmed by 3 bases and J by 10 bases, 16 bases remained unmatched. As DNA, the CDR3 is TGTGCCAGCAGTTTGTGCACTCCGGGACAGGGTTTTTGCTCACCCCTCCACTTT. Its translation: CASSLCTPGQGFCSPLHF.

V gene TRBV12-3 or TRBV12-4 combines with J gene TRBJ1-6, with 9 bases that match TRBD1. Trimming took 5 bases from V and 9 from J; bases not matched to a gene: 8. The CDR3 contains 15 residues. The CDR3 spells CASSGDRALGSPLHF. In nucleotides, the CDR3 is TGTGCCAGCAGTGGGGACAGGGCGTTGGGTTCACCCCTCCACTTT.

This clonotype was recorded many times. This sequence joins TRBV7-3 and TRBJ2-5; 13 positions match TRBD2. The CDR3 sequence is 15 residues long. CDR1 and CDR2 (germline): SGHTA, FQGTGA. The trim removed 5 bases at V and 5 bases at J, leaving 5 bases unmatched. For the CDR3, the DNA is TGTGCCAGCAGCAAACTAGCGGGGGGGCATGAGACCCAGTACTTC. Translated, it gives CASSKLAGGHETQYF.

This clonotype was detected ten times or more. The chain combines TRBV30 with TRBJ1-2; TRBD1 matches at 10 bases. Germline lookup yields CDR1 GTSNPN and CDR2 SVGIG (reference sequence). This CDR3 spans 17 amino acids. V shed 4 bases and J 0 bases; nucleotides not matched to a gene: 11. The CDR3 nucleotides read TGTGCCTGGACCTCACCGGGACAGGGGCCCACTAACTATGGCTACACCTTC. This codes for CAWTSPGQGPTNYGYTF.

This chain joins TRBV20-1 and TRBJ2-7; possible D gene TRBD1, 6 bases. V was clipped by 1 base and J by 1 base, with 14 bases between them. The CDR3 is 15 amino acids. Germline lookup yields CDR1 DFQATT and CDR2 SNEGSKA (reference sequence). The CDR3 coding sequence is TGCAGTGCTAGAGCCCTCGGGACACCTTCCTACGAGCAGTACTTC. This sequence encodes CSARALGTPSYEQYF.

This clonotype was found many times. The rearrangement links TRBV5-1 to TRBJ2-7; 10 positions match TRBD1. The CDR3 contains 14 residues. Germline CDR1 SGHRS, CDR2 YFSETQ. Losses at the gene ends were 4 bases for V and 7 bases for J; bases not matched to a gene: 8. The CDR3 sequence is CASSTGQGLEEQYF. DNA for the CDR3: TGCGCCAGCAGCACGGGACAGGGGTTGGAGGAGCAGTACTTC.

This clonotype was picked up a small number of times. J is TRBJ1-1 and V is TRBV7-2; D is undetermined. There are 14 residues in the CDR3. Trimming removed 4 bases at V and 3 bases at J, with 12 bases between. Germline lookup yields CDR1 SGHTA and CDR2 FQGNSA. The CDR3 bases are TGTGCCAGCAGCTCAACTGGGCCCGACACTGAAGCTTTCTTT. It codes for CASSSTGPDTEAFF.

Worth noting for this clonotype: The junction shows a germline mismatch at one end, possibly a read error. This chain joins TRBV2 and TRBJ2-7; D assignment may be TRBD1 or TRBD2 (5 bases each). From germline, CDR1 is SNHLY and CDR2 FYNNEI. This CDR3 is 15 amino acids long. CDR3 residues: CAISQTGTGTYEQYF. The CDR3 DNA sequence: TGTGCCATCAGTCAAACCGGGACCGGGACCTACGAGCAGTACTTC. Drawing the rest from reference TRBV2 and TRBJ2-7, the complete variable domain is EPEVTQTPSHQVTQMGQEVILRCVPISNHLYFYWYRQILGQKVEFLVSFYNNEISEKSEIFDDQFSVERPDGSNFTLKIRSTKLEDSAMYFCAISQTGTGTYEQYFGPGTRLTVT.

DNA of the CDR3: TGTGCCAGCGGGACAGGGGAAGGCTACACCTTC. Protein: CASGTGEGYTF. This chain links TRBV2 with TRBJ1-2, with 10 bases aligning to TRBD1. The CDR3 length is 11 residues. Trimming cost V 8 bases and J 8 bases; bases outside gene matches: 2. Looked up from germline, CDR1 is SNHLY and CDR2 is FYNNEI.

This clonotype occurred a few times. The rearrangement joins TRBV6-2 or TRBV6-3 to TRBJ1-1; TRBD1 is a possible D gene (5 bases). V was clipped by 2 bases and J by 5 bases, with 12 bases between them. There are 14 residues in the CDR3. The germline CDR1 and CDR2 sequences are MNHEY and SVGEGT. This CDR3 is CASSYGGLSTEAFF. The CDR3 DNA reads TGTGCCAGCAGTTACGGGGGTCTCTCAACTGAAGCTTTCTTT.

This clonotype was detected many times. The chain uses TRBV6-2 or TRBV6-3 and TRBJ2-3; 9 positions agree with TRBD2. Unmatched junction bases numbered 6, after V lost 0 bases and J lost 2 bases. CDR3 length equals 17 residues. From germline, CDR1 is MNHEY and CDR2 SVGEGT. Here the CDR3 reads CASSYSIAGEDTDTQYF. CDR3 sequence (DNA): TGTGCCAGCAGTTACTCGATAGCGGGGGAGGACACAGATACGCAGTATTTT.

The chain links TRBV28 to TRBJ1-1; D gene unclear. The germline V and J ends were trimmed by 6 bases and 5 bases, with 13 bases remaining between them. Germline CDR1 and CDR2: MDHEN and SYDVKM. The CDR3 covers 13 residues. CDR3 nucleotides: TGTGCCAGCAGCCAAAGGCACCTAACTGAAGCTTTCTTT. This encodes CASSQRHLTEAFF. Full variable domain (missing parts from reference TRBV28 and TRBJ1-1): DVKVTQSSRYLVKRTGEKVFLECVQDMDHENMFWYRQDPGLGLRLIYFSYDVKMKEKGDIPEGYSVSREKKERFSLILESASTNQTSMYLCASSQRHLTEAFFGQGTRLTVV.

This clonotype showed up many times. The V and J genes are TRBV6-1 and TRBJ1-6, with D uncertain. Trimming took 4 bases from V and 0 from J, leaving 10 bases between them. The germline CDR1 and CDR2 sequences are MNHNS and SASEGT. The CDR3 has 16 amino acids. The CDR3 DNA follows: TGTGCCAGCAGTGGGCCTTTGGGCTCCTATAATTCACCCCTCCACTTT. Translation gives CASSGPLGSYNSPLHF.

The V call is TRBV4-3, the J call TRBJ2-7; possibly TRBD1 for D (7 bases). CDR3 length equals 14 residues. Germline lookup yields CDR1 LGHNA and CDR2 YSLEER. V gave up 0 bases and J gave up 4 bases, with 10 bases separating them. The CDR3 bases are TGCGCCAGCAGCCAAGAGACAGGGAGGTACGAGCAGTACTTC. It specifies CASSQETGRYEQYF.

The table lists this clonotype with many counts. The V gene is TRBV30, the J gene TRBJ1-2, with D unclear. Germline V gene data show CDR1 as GTSNPN and CDR2 as SVGIG (reference sequence). CDR3 size: 13 residues. Trimming pared 4 bases from V and 1 base from J, leaving 10 bases between. The CDR3: CAWNDYLNYGYTF. The CDR3 bases are TGTGCCTGGAATGACTATCTTAACTATGGCTACACCTTC.

This CDR3 is CASSLGGTSRAREQFF. The CDR3 DNA is TGTGCCAGCAGCTTAGGGGGGACTAGCAGAGCGCGGGAGCAGTTCTTC. The chain is built from TRBV11-2 and TRBJ2-1; 9 bases fit TRBD2. The trim removed 1 base at V and 10 bases at J, leaving 11 bases unmatched. In germline, CDR1 is SGHAT, CDR2 FQNNGV. CDR3 length: 16 residues.

The chain joins TRBV27 to TRBJ2-7; D is possibly TRBD2 (5 bases). V dropped 2 bases and J dropped 2 bases, with 13 bases sitting between them. CDR3 size: 15 residues. CDR1 is MNHEY and CDR2 is SMNVEV in the germline V gene (reference sequence). The CDR3 bases are TGTGCCAGCAGTTTAACTAGGACGGCGGCCTACGAGCAGTACTTC. This sequence encodes CASSLTRTAAYEQYF.